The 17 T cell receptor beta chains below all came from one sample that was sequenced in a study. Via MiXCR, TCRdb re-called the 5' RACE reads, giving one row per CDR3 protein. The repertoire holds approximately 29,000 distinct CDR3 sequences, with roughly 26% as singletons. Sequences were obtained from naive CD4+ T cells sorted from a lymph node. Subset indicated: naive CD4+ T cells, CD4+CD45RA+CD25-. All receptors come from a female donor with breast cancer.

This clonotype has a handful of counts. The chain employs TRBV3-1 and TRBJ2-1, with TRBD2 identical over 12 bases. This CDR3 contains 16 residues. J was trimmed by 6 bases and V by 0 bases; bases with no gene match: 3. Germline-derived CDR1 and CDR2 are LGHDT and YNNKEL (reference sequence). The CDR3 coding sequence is TGTGCCAGCAGCCAAGATGCTAGCGGGAGGGCCAATGAGCAGTTCTTC. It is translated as CASSQDASGRANEQFF.

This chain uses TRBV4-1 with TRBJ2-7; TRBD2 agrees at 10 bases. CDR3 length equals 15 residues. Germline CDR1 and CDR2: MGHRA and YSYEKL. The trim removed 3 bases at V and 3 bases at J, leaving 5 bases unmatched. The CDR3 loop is CASSQLLAGVYEQYF. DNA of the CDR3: TGCGCCAGCAGCCAGCTTCTAGCGGGAGTCTACGAGCAGTACTTC.

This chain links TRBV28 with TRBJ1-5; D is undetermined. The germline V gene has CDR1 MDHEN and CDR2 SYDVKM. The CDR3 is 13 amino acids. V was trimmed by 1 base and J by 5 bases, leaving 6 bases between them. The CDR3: CASSLFTDQPQHF. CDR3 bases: TGTGCCAGCAGTTTATTTACAGATCAGCCCCAGCATTTT.

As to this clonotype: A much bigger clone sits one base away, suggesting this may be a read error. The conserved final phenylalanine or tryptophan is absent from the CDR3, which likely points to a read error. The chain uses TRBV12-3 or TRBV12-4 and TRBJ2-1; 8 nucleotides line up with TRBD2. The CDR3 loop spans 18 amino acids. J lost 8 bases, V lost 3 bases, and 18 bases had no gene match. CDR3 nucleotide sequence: TGTGCCAGCAGTTTGGGGGCGGTAGCGGGGCCCTCTGCAGATGAGCAGTTCCTC. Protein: CASSLGAVAGPSADEQFL.

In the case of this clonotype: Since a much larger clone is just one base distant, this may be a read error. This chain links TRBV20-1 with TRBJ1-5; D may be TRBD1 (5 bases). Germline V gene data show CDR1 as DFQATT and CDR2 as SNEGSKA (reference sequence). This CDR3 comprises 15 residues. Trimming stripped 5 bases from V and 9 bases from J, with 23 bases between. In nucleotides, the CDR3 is TGCAGTGCTGGTCCGGCCCTGACAGTAGCAGGGCCCCAGCATTTT. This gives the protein CSAGPALTVAGPQHF.

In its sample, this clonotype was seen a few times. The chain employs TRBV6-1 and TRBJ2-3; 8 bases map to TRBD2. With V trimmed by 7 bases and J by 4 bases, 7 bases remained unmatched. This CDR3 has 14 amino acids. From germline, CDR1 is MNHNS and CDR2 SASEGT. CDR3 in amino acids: CASKAGGGPDTQYF. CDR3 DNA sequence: TGTGCCAGCAAGGCGGGAGGTGGGCCAGATACGCAGTATTTT.

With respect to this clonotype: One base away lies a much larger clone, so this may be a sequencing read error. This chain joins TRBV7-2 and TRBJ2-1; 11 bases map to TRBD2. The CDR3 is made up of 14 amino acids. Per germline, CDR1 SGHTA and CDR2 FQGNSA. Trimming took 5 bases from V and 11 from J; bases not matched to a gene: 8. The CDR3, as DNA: TGTACCAGCAGCCTGGGACTAGCGGACGGGAAGCAGTTCTTC. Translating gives CTSSLGLADGKQFF.

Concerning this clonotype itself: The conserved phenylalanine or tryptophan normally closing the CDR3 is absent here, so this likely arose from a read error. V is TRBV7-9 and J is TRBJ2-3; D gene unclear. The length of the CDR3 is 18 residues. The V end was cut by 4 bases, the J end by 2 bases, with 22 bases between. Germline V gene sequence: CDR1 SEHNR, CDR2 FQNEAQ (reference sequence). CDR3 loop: CASSSHSTQDAVTDTQYL. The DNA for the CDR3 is TGTGCCAGCAGCTCCCACTCCACACAAGACGCAGTCACAGATACGCAGTATCTC.

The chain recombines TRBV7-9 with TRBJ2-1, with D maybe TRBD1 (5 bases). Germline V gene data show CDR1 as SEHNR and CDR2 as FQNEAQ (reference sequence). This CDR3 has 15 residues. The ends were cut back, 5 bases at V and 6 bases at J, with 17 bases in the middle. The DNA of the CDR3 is TGTGCCAGCAGCCCCCCGGATTTTGGGGCCAATGAGCAGTTCTTC. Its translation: CASSPPDFGANEQFF.

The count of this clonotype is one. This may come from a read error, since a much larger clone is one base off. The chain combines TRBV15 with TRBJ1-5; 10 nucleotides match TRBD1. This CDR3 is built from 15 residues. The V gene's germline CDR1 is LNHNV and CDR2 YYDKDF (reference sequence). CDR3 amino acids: CTTSPRTGGVQPQHF. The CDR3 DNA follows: TGTACCACCAGCCCCAGGACAGGGGGTGTTCAGCCCCAGCATTTT.

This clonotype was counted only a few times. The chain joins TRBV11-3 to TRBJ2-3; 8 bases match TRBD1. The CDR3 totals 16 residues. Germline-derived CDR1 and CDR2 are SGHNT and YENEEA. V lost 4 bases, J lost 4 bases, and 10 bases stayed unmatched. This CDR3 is CASSSTGQEASDTQYF. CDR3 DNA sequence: TGTGCCAGCAGCTCAACGGGACAGGAGGCTTCAGATACGCAGTATTTT.

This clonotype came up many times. The CDR3 DNA reads TGCGCCAGCAGCCGGATAGACAGGGCATCCGGAAACACCATATATTTT. Its protein is CASSRIDRASGNTIYF. The chain combines TRBV4-1 with TRBJ1-3; 7 nucleotides agree with TRBD1. V gave up 4 bases and J gave up 4 bases; unmatched junction bases: 10. CDR3 length: 16 residues. The germline V gene encodes CDR1 MGHRA and CDR2 YSYEKL.

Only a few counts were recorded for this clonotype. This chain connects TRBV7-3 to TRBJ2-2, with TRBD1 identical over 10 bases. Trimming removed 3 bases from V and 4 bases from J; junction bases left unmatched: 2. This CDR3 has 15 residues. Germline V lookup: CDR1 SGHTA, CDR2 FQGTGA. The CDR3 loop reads CASSLGQGITGELFF. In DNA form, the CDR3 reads TGTGCCAGCAGCTTGGGACAGGGGATCACCGGGGAGCTGTTTTTT.

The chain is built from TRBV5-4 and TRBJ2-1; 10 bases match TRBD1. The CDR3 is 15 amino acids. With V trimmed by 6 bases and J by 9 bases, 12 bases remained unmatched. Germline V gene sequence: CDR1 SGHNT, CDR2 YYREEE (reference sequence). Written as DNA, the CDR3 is TGTGCCAGCACCATTAGGGGACAGGGGATTAGTGAGCAGTTCTTC. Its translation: CASTIRGQGISEQFF.

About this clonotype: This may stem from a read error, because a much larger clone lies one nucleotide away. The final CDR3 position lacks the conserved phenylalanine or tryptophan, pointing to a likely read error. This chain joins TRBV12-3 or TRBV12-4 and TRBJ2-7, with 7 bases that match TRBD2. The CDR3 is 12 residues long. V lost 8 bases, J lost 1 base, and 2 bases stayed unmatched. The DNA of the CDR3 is TGTGCCAGCTCTAGCGGTTCCTACGAGCAGTACTCC. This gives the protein CASSSGSYEQYS.

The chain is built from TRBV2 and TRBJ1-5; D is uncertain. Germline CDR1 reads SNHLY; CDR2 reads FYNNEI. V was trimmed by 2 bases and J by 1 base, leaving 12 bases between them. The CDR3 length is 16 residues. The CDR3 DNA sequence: TGTGCCAGCAGTGAACAAGGGTCGGGGAGCAATCAGCCCCAGCATTTT. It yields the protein CASSEQGSGSNQPQHF.

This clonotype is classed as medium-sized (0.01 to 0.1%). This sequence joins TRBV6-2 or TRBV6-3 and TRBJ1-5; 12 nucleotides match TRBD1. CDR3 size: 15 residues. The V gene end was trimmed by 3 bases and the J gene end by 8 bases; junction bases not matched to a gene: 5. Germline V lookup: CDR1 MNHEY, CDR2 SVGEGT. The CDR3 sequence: CASSYPGQGAKPQHF. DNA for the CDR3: TGTGCCAGCAGTTATCCGGGACAGGGGGCGAAGCCCCAGCATTTT.